The entry below gives a single T cell receptor beta chain sequence along with its context. There is no known antigen for this receptor. Per-base qualities were not stored, and no clone one base away is much larger. This record comes from a study of cytomegalovirus exposure and HLA in healthy donors (dated by TCRdb to about 2017). Background on the whole study: An earlier analysis of some 550 of the donors reported about 250 Gb of sequence data and some 120 million unique TCR beta sequences from 190 million or so T cells. An early release that covered several hundred HLA-typed donors contained about 300 gigabases of sequencing data and 65 million to 100 million unique TCR sequences. Of the approximately 400 genotyped donors, 81% fell in the genetic ancestry cluster associated with self-reported Caucasian donors. The aim of the study was to test whether cataloging public T cell receptors could identify signatures of past pathogen exposure. The study profiled the T cell repertoires of some 610 subjects by immunosequencing and related them to cytomegalovirus serostatus. A separate validation cohort of roughly 120 different subjects was used in addition to the roughly 670-subject first cohort. To predict cytomegalovirus infection status, the study brought together high-throughput TCR immunosequencing, statistical association of individual TCRs with disease status, and machine learning. A later analysis re-examined previously published TCR beta repertoires from roughly 720 donors and added high-resolution HLA genotyping to investigate patterns of TCR occurrence. Rather than drawing on any new phenotypic data, the later analysis identified candidate immune exposures from TCR beta sequences and the way those sequences occurred across donors. In an earlier analysis of 500 to 650 of the donors, high-throughput TCR beta sequencing was used to judge whether each TCR beta V gene segment behaved as functional or pseudogenic. Donor age, sex, ethnicity and CMV serostatus were compiled together with the repertoire data. Genome-wide SNP genotypes for about three fifths of the roughly 670 donors were used in a later genetic analysis, which treated that subset as a discovery cohort. Every discovery cohort repertoire had been produced on one sequencing platform. HLA typing included class I and class II loci at four-digit resolution. The number of typed donors differed by locus: about 629-630 for A, B, C, DRB1 and DQB1; 522 for DQA1; approximately 600 for DPA1; and roughly 490 for DPB1. Five DR-DQ haplotypes were treated as single units for association and clustering because of strong linkage in the cohort. Across 398 genotyped donors of the cohort, an average of about 200,000 unique TCR beta nucleotide sequences per donor were sequenced, and 15% to 20% of those sequences were non-productive. Overall study outcomes, separate from this receptor: It was suggested by the authors that the approach could potentially be generalized to other disease states and immunological phenotypes. Over 15 rarely observed V segments, including chromosome 9 orphons, were excluded from the earlier analysis of 550 to 700 of the donors because counts were too low. While some public TCRs were present in many individuals, most TCR sequences turned up only very rarely across donors. Because the 87-base-pair reads could not distinguish some IMGT-functional V segments, including TRBV6-2 and TRBV6-3, those segments were excluded. A group of highly shared sequence variants was considered likely to be a technical artifact of the sequencing pipeline. A further reported finding was that TCR beta sequences accurately predicted the HLA-A and HLA-B alleles for most subjects in the first cohort. V-gene and J-gene trimming of TCR beta chains was associated with a missense DCLRE1C variant in a later genetic analysis, and the association was replicated in an independent cohort. A later analysis reported that several top co-occurrence clusters appeared linked to parvovirus B19, influenza, CMV and Epstein-Barr virus. Because HLA typing was unavailable for some donors at each locus, only the typed subset was used in association tests. Most CMV-associated TCR beta chains appeared to be HLA-restricted in a later analysis, and the HLA associations seemed to be driven largely by CMV exposure. Assigning TCR associations to individual alleles was difficult when HLA alleles, especially DR and DQ, strongly co-occurred. For the cohort, immune exposure information was limited to CMV serostatus. In a later analysis, some 17,000 TCR beta sequences were associated with specific HLA alleles at a false discovery rate of 0.05. In vitro tests confirmed that a few of the cytomegalovirus-associated TCR beta chains recognize cytomegalovirus antigens. This cohort had only TCR beta chains sequenced, and the lack of alpha or paired-chain data limited which features could be detected. Sequencing depth was assumed to be roughly uniform across donors in the presence/absence analyses, though that assumption may not hold. A later genetic analysis reported fewer N-insertions in productive TCRs among donors in an Asian-associated ancestry cluster than the approximately 700-donor mean. Linkage disequilibrium might explain the correlated functional status among segregating V segments, but an unknown experimental factor could not be ruled out. A later analysis found that TCR association rates varied across HLA loci, with DRB1 alleles showing the most associated TCRs and HLA-C alleles the fewest. The classifier was reported to diagnose cytomegalovirus status with high specificity and sensitivity in both the original cohort and the validation cohort. In a later analysis, HLA-associated TCR beta chains showed more clonal expansion and lower generation probabilities than non-associated chains that were equally common. The study listed 150 to 200 TCR beta chains as associated with cytomegalovirus. In an earlier analysis of 587 of the donors, most TCR beta V segments were observed in productive rearrangements about 87% or about 30% of the time, broadly matching IMGT annotations.

Reading the germline V gene gives CDR1 MDHEN and CDR2 SYDVKM. Including cysteine and phenylalanine, the CDR3 has 18 amino acids. Just CDR3 DNA is preserved here, 54 bases in frame from base 1. The germline V end is reduced by 6 bases and the J end by 5 bases; junction bases left unmatched: 17. The protocol used for the library was the immunoSEQ multiplex PCR assay. The multiplex PCR relied on a mix of 60 forward primers for TCR Vbeta segments and 13 reverse primers for TCR Jbeta segments. The CDR3 region of rearranged TCR beta genes was amplified from genomic DNA by a multiplex PCR assay. On the Illumina HiSeq System, the amplified TCR beta libraries were sequenced as 87-base-pair reads. Regarding the original processing steps: Across the roughly 640 repertoires, a later analysis counted tens of millions of unique TCR beta chains, some 11 million of which were shared by at least two donors. A nearest-neighbor algorithm error-corrected the raw reads and collapsed the reads into unique sequences, merging closely related sequences to remove PCR and sequencing errors. Alignment of CDR3 sequences to IMGT reference sequences was used to assign V, D and J gene segments. For a sequence to be retained, a match of at least six nucleotides was required to both a V gene segment and a J gene segment. Rearrangements were classified as productive when the CDR3 lacked stop codons and remained in frame with V and J, and all other rearrangements were classified as non-productive. Following IMGT convention, CDR3 was defined as the stretch from the second conserved V-encoded cysteine up to the conserved J-encoded phenylalanine. Sequences without an unambiguous match to a single V gene segment were excluded from the earlier analysis of 450 to 750 of the donors. An earlier analysis of just under 600 of the donors called V segments functional above 56.7% productive rearrangements and segregating when the between-donor standard deviation exceeded 5%. A statistical classification framework was developed to diagnose cytomegalovirus status using the catalog of TCR beta chain sequences. In a later analysis, TCR nucleotide sequences were compared against IMGT/GENE-DB human TR gene sequences so that V and J genes could be assigned. In a later analysis, CDR3 sequences and most-parsimonious VDJ recombination scenarios were assigned using the TCRdist pipeline. In a later analysis, each TCR beta chain was defined by its CDR3 amino acid sequence together with its V-gene family, and reads lacking a unique V-gene family were excluded. To address suspected cross-contamination and a sequencing artifact, a later analysis removed roughly 640 highly shared, low-generation-probability nucleotide sequences. In a later analysis, a clonal expansion index for each public chain was calculated from normalized within-repertoire ranks of inferred template counts. Generation probabilities in a later analysis came from a VDJ recombination model fitted to out-of-frame rearrangements, and those results were checked against IGoR. In a later analysis, hypergeometric tests were used to score TCR-TCR, TCR-HLA and TCR-CMV co-occurrence, with a repertoire-size bias correction applied to TCR pairs. A later analysis estimated false discovery rates by permuting HLA or CMV assignments 20 times. A later analysis grouped co-occurring TCRs with DBSCAN, adding TCRdist sequence similarity when clustering within HLA-allele-positive subsets. Repertoires with fewer than 30,000 or more than 120,000 public chains were left out of co-occurrence clustering, as were about five repertoires with anomalous nucleotide sharing. TCRdb provides this immuneACCESS table in a form limited to in-frame rearrangements. Some clones are lacking; in checked studies, under half of them reflect an unresolved V gene, and why the rest are absent is not known. V and J calls and clone size are given by that table; D and trimming were obtained from the DNA. Recorded for this sample are approximately 110,000 clones; around 67% of them occurred a single time. 4% to 5% of the sample is in the top ten clones.

The cohort consisted of approximately 690 healthy bone marrow donors. At the time of sampling, all cohort members were nominally healthy, though unrecorded immune exposures were likely present. The donor tested CMV seronegative and was one of the 352 seronegative cohort members. A peripheral blood sample was collected from each donor, and TCR beta sequencing was performed on peripheral blood mononuclear cells. Genomic DNA extraction from the blood cell samples was performed with the Qiagen DNeasy Blood Extraction Kit. The chain is encoded by TRBV28 joined to TRBJ2-1, with 9 central nucleotides matching TRBD2. The sample was PBMCs. This TCR was sampled from a woman in her 40s in good health and CMV-seronegative. The nucleotide sequence is TGTGCCAGCAGATTAAGACCCCCCACTAGCGGGCTCGACAATGAGCAGTTCTTC. It codes for CASRLRPPTSGLDNEQFF.